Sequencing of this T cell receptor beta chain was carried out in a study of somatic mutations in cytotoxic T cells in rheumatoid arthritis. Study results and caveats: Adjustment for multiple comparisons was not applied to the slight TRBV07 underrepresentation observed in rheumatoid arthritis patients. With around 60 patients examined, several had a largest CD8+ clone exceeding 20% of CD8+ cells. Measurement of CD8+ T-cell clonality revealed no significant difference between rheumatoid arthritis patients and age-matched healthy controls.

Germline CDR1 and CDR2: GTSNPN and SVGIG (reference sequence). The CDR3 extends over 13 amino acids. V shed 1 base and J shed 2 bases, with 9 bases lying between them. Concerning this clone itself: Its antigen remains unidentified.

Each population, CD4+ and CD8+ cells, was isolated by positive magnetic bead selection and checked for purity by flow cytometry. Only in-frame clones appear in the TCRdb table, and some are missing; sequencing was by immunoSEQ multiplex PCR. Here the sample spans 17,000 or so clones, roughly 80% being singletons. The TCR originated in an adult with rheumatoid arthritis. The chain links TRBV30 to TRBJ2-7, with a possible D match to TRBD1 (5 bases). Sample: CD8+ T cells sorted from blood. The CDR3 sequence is CAWSGQGAYEQYF. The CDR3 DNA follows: TGTGCCTGGAGTGGGCAGGGCGCCTACGAGCAGTACTTC.